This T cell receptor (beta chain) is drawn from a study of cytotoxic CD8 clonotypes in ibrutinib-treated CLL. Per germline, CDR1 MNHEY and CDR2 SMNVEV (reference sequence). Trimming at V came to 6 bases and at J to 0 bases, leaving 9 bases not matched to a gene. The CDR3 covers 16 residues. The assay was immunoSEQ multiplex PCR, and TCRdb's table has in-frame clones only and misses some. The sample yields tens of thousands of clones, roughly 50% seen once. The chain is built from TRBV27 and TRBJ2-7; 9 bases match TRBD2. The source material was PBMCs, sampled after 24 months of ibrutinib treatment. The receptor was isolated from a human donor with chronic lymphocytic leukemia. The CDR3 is CASSTIAGAPSYEQYF. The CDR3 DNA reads TGTGCCAGCAGCACTATAGCGGGAGCCCCCTCCTACGAGCAGTACTTC.